This T cell receptor (beta chain) comes out of a study of blood T cell repertoires in COVID-19 (dated by TCRdb to 2020 to 2022). For the wider study: Samples from collaborators originated in the United States, Italy and Spain and spanned both the acute and convalescent phases of COVID-19. The prospective study material was composed of cDNA or gDNA derived from T cells, B-cell-depleted T cells, or PBMCs. Subjects who had been exposed to COVID-19, were actively infected with it, or had recovered from it provided the deeply sampled blood TCRbeta repertoires that made up the dataset. The repertoires were made available in a free public database intended to serve as a resource for research on the immune response to SARS-CoV-2. Samples came from the ongoing ImmuneRACE study (first 160 participants) plus 1,254 subjects from 6 global collaborators. The sample metadata nearly always contained a de-identified subject ID, COVID-19 status, age in years and sex. Where available, HLA class I and class II types were obtained from metadata supplied by the sample provider rather than from assay-based typing.

Overall study outcomes, separate from this receptor: How much clinical and demographic metadata was included differed by source and by participant, and the metadata was provided uncurated.

Each collaborating institution followed its own protocols to collect whole blood in K2EDTA tubes. For TCRbeta analysis, collaborators shipped samples in one of three forms: frozen whole blood, isolated PBMCs, or DNA extracted from either of those sample types. The immunoSEQ Assay, a bias-controlled multiplex PCR, was used to amplify TCRbeta CDR3 regions from genomic DNA. From the authors' description of their analysis: Within the assay, amplification of reference gene primers was used to estimate how many nucleated cells each sample contained. To quantify the absolute abundance of each unique TCRbeta CDR3 rearrangement, sequence reads were collapsed and filtered. For each sample, productive Simpson clonality was calculated as the square root of Simpson's diversity index over productive rearrangements. The immuneACCESS repertoire file appears here via TCRdb, limited to in-frame rearrangements. These files lack a portion of the clones; in checked studies, under half of the deficit traces to unresolved V genes, and the cause of the others is not known. That table furnishes V, J and clone size, whereas the DNA furnished D and trimming. The sample has approximately 380,000 clones on record, around 85% of them singletons. Roughly 3.4% of the sample is taken by the ten largest.

Sequences MNHEY (CDR1) and SMNVEV (CDR2) are obtained from the germline V gene (reference sequence). From V the trimming removes 6 bases and from J it removes 2 bases, while the gene matches leave 1 base of the junction unaccounted for. Measured from the cysteine to the phenylalanine, the CDR3 is 14 residues long. Of all the DNA, just the CDR3 is kept, 42 bases in frame from base 1. With respect to this clone: Its antigen has not been determined. Base-call qualities are not available, and no considerably larger clone is one nucleotide away.

Material for sequencing was peripheral blood. This chain joins TRBV27 to TRBJ2-7; a stretch of 13 junction bases matches TRBD2. This TCR came from a young woman with acute or convalescent COVID-19. The CDR3 protein: CASSGLAGAYEQYF. The DNA sequence reads TGTGCCAGCAGCGGACTAGCGGGAGCCTACGAGCAGTACTTC.